This TCR beta chain was profiled in a study of shared clonotypes between healthy human individuals. About the study: CD4 naive cells filled three plates per donor, CD4 memory three, CD8 naive two and CD8 memory one.

Deep-level assay runs were performed. Replicate PCRs from sorted subsets contained approximately 200 ng DNA, which is tens of thousands of T cell genomes. This table comes from immunoSEQ multiplex PCR, and its TCRdb copy is limited to in-frame clones, with some not included. The table shows some 1,900,000 clones, with roughly 94% occurring only once. Naive CD8 populations comprised CD45RO-negative cells positively selected for CCR7, excluding terminally differentiated effector memory CD45RA+ cells. Germline CDR1 SEHNR, CDR2 FQNEAQ (reference sequence). The V end lost 3 bases, the J end lost 3 bases, and 14 bases lay between the germline ends. CDR3 length: 15 amino acids.

The sequence came from a man younger than 35 in good health. The sequencing input was naive CD8+ T cells sorted from blood. The V and J genes are TRBV7-9 and TRBJ2-5; a weak D match, TRBD2 (6 bases). The CDR3 DNA sequence: TGTGCCAGCAGCTTCTATATCCGCGGGGAAGAGACCCAGTACTTC. Residues: CASSFYIRGEETQYF.